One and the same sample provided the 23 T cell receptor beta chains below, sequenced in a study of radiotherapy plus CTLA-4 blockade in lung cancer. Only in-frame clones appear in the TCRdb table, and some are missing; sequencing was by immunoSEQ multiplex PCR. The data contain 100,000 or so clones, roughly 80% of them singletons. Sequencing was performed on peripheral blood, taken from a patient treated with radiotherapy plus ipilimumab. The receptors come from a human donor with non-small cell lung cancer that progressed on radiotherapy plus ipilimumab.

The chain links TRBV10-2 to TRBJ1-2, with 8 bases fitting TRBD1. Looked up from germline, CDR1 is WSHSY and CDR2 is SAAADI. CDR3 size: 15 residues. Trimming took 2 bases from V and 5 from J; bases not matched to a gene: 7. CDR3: CASSEGQGVPYGYTF. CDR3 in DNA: TGCGCCAGCAGTGAGGGACAGGGTGTTCCATATGGCTACACCTTC.

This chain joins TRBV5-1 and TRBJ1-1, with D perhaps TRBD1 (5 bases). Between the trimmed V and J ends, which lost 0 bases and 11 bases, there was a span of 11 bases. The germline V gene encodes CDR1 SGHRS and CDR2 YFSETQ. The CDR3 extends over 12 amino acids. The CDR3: CASSLGSGYAFF. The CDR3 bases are TGCGCCAGCAGCTTGGGCTCAGGGTACGCTTTCTTT.

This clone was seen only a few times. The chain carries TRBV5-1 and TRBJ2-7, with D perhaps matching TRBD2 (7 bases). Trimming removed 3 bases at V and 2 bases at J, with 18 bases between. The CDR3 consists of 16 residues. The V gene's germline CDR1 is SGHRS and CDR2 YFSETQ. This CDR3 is CASSWGAGDGTYEQYF. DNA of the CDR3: TGCGCCAGCAGCTGGGGGGCGGGGGACGGAACCTACGAGCAGTACTTC.

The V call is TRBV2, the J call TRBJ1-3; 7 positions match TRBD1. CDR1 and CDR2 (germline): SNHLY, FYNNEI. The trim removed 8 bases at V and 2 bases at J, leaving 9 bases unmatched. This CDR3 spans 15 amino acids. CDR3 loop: CASAEGGLAGNTIYF. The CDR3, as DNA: TGTGCCAGCGCCGAAGGGGGCCTGGCTGGAAACACCATATATTTT.

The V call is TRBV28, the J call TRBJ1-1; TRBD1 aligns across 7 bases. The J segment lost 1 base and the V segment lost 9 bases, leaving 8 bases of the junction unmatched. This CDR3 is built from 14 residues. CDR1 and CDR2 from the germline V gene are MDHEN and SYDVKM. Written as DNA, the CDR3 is TGTGCCAGTTCGACCGGGACAGCGAACACTGAAGCTTTCTTT. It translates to CASSTGTANTEAFF.

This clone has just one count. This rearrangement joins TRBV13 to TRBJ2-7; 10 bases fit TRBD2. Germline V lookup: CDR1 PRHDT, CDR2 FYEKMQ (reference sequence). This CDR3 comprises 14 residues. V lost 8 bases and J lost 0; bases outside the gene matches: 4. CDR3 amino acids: CASRSSGSSYEQYF. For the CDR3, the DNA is TGTGCCAGCCGATCTAGCGGGAGCTCCTACGAGCAGTACTTC. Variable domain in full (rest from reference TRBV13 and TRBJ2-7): AAGVIQSPRHLIKEKRETATLKCYPIPRHDTVYWYQQGPGQDPQFLISFYEKMQSDKGSIPDRFSAQQFSDYHSELNMSSLELGDSALYFCASRSSGSSYEQYFGPGTRLTVT.

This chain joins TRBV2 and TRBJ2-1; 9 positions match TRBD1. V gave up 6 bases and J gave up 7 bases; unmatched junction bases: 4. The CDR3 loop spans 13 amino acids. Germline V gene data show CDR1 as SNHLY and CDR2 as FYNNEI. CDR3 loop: CASRRDRENEQFF. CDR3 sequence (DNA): TGTGCCAGCAGGAGGGACAGGGAAAATGAGCAGTTCTTC.

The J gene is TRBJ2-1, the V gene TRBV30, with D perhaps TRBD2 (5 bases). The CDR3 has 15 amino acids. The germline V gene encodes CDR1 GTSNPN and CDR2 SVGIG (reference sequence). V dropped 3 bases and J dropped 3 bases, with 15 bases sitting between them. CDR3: CAWSLGANHYNEQFF. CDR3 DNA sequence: TGTGCCTGGAGCTTGGGAGCGAACCACTACAATGAGCAGTTCTTC.

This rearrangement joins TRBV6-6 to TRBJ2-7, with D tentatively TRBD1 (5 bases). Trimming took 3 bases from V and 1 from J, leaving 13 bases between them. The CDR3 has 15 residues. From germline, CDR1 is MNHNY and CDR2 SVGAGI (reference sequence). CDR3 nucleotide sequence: TGTGCCAGCAGTTATGAGTCGGACAAATCCTACGAGCAGTACGTC. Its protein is CASSYESDKSYEQYV.

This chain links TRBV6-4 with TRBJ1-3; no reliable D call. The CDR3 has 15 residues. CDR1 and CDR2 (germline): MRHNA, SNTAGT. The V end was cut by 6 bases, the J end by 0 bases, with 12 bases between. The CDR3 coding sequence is TGTGCCAGCAGGGACCGCTTGAGCTCTGGAAACACCATATATTTT. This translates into CASRDRLSSGNTIYF.

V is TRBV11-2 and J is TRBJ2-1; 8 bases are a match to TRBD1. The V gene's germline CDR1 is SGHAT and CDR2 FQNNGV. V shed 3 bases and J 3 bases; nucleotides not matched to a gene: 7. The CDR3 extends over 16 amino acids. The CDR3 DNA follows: TGTGCCAGCAGCTTTCAGGGGGCCTCGAACTACAATGAGCAGTTCTTC. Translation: CASSFQGASNYNEQFF.

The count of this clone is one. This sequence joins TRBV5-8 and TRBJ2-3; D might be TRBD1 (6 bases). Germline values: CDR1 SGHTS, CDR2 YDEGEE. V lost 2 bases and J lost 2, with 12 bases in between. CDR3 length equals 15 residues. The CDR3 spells CASSLWQGFTDTQYF. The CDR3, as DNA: TGTGCCAGCAGCTTATGGCAGGGGTTCACAGATACGCAGTATTTT.

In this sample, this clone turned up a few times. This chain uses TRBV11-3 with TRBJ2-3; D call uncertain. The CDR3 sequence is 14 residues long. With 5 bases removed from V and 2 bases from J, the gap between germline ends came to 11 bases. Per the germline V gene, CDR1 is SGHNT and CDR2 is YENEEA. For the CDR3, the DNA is TGTGCCAGCAGCAATCAAGTACCCACAGATACGCAGTATTTT. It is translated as CASSNQVPTDTQYF. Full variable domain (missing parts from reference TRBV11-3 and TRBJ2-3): EAGVVQSPRYKIIEKKQPVAFWCNPISGHNTLYWYLQNLGQGPELLIRYENEEAVDDSQLPKDRFSAERLKGVDSTLKIQPAELGDSAVYLCASSNQVPTDTQYFGPGTRLTVL.

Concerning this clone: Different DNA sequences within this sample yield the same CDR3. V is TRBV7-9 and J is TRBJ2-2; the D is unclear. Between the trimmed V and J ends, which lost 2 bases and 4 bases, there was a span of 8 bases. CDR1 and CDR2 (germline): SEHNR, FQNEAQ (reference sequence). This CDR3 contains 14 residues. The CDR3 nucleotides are TGTGCCAGCAGCTTATCGCCTTCCACCGGGGAGCTGTTTTTT. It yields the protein CASSLSPSTGELFF.

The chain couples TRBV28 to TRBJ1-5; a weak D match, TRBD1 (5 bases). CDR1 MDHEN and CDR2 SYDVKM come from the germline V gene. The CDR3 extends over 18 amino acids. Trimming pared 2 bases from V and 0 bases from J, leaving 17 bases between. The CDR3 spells CASSLVYRLPNSNQPQHF. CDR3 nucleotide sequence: TGTGCCAGCAGTTTAGTGTACAGGCTACCGAATAGCAATCAGCCCCAGCATTTT.

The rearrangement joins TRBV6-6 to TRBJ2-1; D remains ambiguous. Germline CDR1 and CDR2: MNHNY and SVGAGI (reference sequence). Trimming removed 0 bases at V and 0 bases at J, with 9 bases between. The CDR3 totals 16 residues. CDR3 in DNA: TGTGCCAGCAGTTACTCCGGACCAAGCTCCTACAATGAGCAGTTCTTC. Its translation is CASSYSGPSSYNEQFF.

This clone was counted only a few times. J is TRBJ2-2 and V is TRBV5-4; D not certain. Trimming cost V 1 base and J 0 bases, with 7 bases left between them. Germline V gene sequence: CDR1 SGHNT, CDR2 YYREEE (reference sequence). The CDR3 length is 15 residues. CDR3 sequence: CASSLWQANTGELFF. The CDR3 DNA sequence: TGTGCCAGCAGCTTGTGGCAGGCGAACACCGGGGAGCTGTTTTTT.

CDR3 nucleotide sequence: TGTGCCACCAGCGTGGAAGATACGCAGTATTTT. Translated: CATSVEDTQYF. The chain joins TRBV15 to TRBJ2-3; no clear D gene. Germline V gene data show CDR1 as LNHNV and CDR2 as YYDKDF (reference sequence). Trimming stripped 5 bases from V and 5 bases from J, with 5 bases between. The CDR3 extends over 11 amino acids. Together with reference TRBV15 and TRBJ2-3, the CDR3 gives the full variable domain: DAMVIQNPRYQVTQFGKPVTLSCSQTLNHNVMYWYQQKSSQAPKLLFHYYDKDFNNEADTPDNFQSRRPNTSFCFLDIRSPGLGDTAMYLCATSVEDTQYFGPGTRLTVL.

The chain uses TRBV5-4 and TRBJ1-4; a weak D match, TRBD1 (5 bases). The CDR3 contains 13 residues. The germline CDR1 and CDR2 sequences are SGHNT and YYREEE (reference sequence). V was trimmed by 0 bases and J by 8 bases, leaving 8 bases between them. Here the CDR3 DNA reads TGTGCCAGCAGCTTGGCCGGGGGAGAAAAACTGTTTTTT. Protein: CASSLAGGEKLFF.

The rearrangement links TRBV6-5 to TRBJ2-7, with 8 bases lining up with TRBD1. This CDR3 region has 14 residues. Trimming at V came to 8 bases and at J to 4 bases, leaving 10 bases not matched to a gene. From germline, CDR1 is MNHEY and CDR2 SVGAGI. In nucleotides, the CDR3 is TGTGCCAGCGGTACCAGGGGGCTAGAGTACGAGCAGTACTTC. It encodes CASGTRGLEYEQYF.

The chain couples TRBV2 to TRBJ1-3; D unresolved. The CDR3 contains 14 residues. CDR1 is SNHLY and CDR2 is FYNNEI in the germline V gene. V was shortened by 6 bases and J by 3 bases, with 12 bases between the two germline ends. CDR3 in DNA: TGTGCCAGCAGGCCGGGCTCAGGTGGAAACACCATATATTTT. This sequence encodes CASRPGSGGNTIYF.

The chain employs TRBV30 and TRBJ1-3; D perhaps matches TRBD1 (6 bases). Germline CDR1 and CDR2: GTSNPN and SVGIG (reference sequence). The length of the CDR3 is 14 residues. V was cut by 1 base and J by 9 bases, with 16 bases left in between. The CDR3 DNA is TGTGCCTGGAGTGAGCAGGCAGGGGATTTCACCATATATTTT. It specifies CAWSEQAGDFTIYF.

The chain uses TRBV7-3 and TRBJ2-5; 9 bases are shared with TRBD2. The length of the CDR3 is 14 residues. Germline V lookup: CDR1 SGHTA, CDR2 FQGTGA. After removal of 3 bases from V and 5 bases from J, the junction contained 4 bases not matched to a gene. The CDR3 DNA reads TGTGCCAGCAGCTTTAGCGGGAGAAGCGAGACCCAGTACTTC. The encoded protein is CASSFSGRSETQYF. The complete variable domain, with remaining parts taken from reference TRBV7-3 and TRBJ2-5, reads GAGVSQTPSNKVTEKGKYVELRCDPISGHTALYWYRQSLGQGPEFLIYFQGTGAADDSGLPNDRFFAVRPEGSVSTLKIQRTERGDSAVYLCASSFSGRSETQYFGPGTRLLVL.